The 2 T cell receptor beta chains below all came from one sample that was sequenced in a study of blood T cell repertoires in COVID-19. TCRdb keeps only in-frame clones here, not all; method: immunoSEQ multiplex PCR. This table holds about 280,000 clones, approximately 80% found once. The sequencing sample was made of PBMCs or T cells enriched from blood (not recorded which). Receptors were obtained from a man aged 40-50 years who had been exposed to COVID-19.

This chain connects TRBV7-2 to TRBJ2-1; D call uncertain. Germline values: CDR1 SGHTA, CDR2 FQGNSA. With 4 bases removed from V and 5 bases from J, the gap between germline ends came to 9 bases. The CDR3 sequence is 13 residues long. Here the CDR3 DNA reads TGTGCCAGCAGCTGGCCCCTGGACAATGAGCAGTTCTTC. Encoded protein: CASSWPLDNEQFF.

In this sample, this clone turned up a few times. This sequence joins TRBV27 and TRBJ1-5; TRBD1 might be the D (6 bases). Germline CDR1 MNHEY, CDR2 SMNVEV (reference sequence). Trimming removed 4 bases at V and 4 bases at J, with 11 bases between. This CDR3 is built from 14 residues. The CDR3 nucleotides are TGTGCCAGCAGTTCCGGACAGATGAATCAGCCCCAGCATTTT. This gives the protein CASSSGQMNQPQHF.